This TCR beta chain was recovered during a study of cytomegalovirus exposure and HLA in healthy donors. V was pared by 5 bases and J by 0 bases, with 13 bases between. The CDR3 length is 15 residues. CDR1 and CDR2 from the germline V gene are SGHRS and YFSETQ. The PCR had 60 Vbeta and 13 Jbeta primers. Sequenced by immunoSEQ multiplex PCR; TCRdb stores in-frame clones only, minus some. There are some 190,000 clones in the sample; approximately 80% occur only once, and around 14% lies in the top ten. Study-level points and caveats: Later on, an analysis tied roughly 17,000 TCR beta sequences to HLA alleles at 0.05 false discovery rate. Researchers left out some V segments, among them TRBV6-2 and TRBV6-3, as indistinguishable. Trimming of TCR beta V- and J-genes showed a link, identified in a later analysis, to a missense DCLRE1C variant.

As to this clone: Antigen specificity is unknown.

This clonotype was sampled from a woman aged 25 to 39 in good health and CMV-seropositive. The V gene is TRBV5-1, the J gene TRBJ2-3; possible D gene TRBD2, 6 bases. Sequencing input: PBMCs. The CDR3 here is CASRRTGSSTDTQYF. The CDR3 DNA sequence: TGCGCCAGCAGACGGACCGGGAGTAGCACAGATACGCAGTATTTT.